This T cell receptor beta chain was recovered during a study of shared clonotypes between healthy human individuals. Germline assignment: CDR1 SEHNR and CDR2 FQNEAQ (reference sequence). V was pared by 6 bases and J by 4 bases, with 9 bases between. The CDR3 extends over 13 amino acids. Study-wide points: Sampling covered blood only; tissue repertoires likely differ.

Sequencing used immunoSEQ multiplex PCR; TCRdb keeps in-frame clones, though not all of them. The sample has 600,000 to 750,000 clones, approximately 79% seen once. Note on this clone: What it recognizes is unknown.

The chain joins TRBV7-9 to TRBJ2-2; no clear D. The sequence was obtained from a woman in her 30s in good health. The sequenced sample consisted of memory CD4+ T cells sorted from blood. As for subset: CD45RA-negative fraction. The CDR3 spells CASRPVRTGELFF. The CDR3 region has the DNA TGTGCCAGCAGGCCAGTGCGCACCGGGGAGCTGTTTTTT.